The 6 T cell receptor beta chains below were found in one sample sequenced in a study of cytomegalovirus exposure and HLA in healthy donors. PCR used 60 Vbeta primers and 13 Jbeta primers. Profiled with immunoSEQ multiplex PCR; TCRdb holds only in-frame clones, not every one. Recorded for this sample: fewer than 150,000 clones. Sequences were obtained from PBMCs. All receptors derive from a man between 18 and 35 years old in good health and CMV-seronegative.

V usage is TRBV5-4 and J usage is TRBJ1-6; no firm D call. The V and J ends lost 4 bases and 10 bases respectively, with 9 bases between them. Germline-derived CDR1 and CDR2 are SGHNT and YYREEE (reference sequence). The CDR3 spans 12 residues. The CDR3 loop is CASSRVGSPLHF. Written as DNA, the CDR3 is TGTGCCAGCAGCCGGGTTGGGTCACCCCTCCACTTT.

The chain joins TRBV5-5 to TRBJ1-2; D ambiguous. The CDR3 contains 11 residues. V dropped 7 bases and J dropped 6 bases, with 10 bases sitting between them. Germline loops: CDR1 SGHKS, CDR2 YYEKEE (reference sequence). In DNA, the CDR3 is TGTGCCAGCCTCGGAGCAAATGGCTACACCTTC. It translates to CASLGANGYTF.

The rearrangement uses TRBV19 and TRBJ2-1; 9 bases map to TRBD1. Trimming took 5 bases from V and 3 from J; bases not matched to a gene: 8. Germline V gene lookup returns CDR1 LNHDA and CDR2 SQIVND (reference sequence). The CDR3 spans 16 residues. The CDR3 bases are TGTGCCAGTAGTCCCCCCGGGACAGGGATCTACAATGAGCAGTTCTTC. This translates into CASSPPGTGIYNEQFF. The whole variable domain, filled in from reference TRBV19 and TRBJ2-1, reads DGGITQSPKYLFRKEGQNVTLSCEQNLNHDAMYWYRQDPGQGLRLIYYSQIVNDFQKGDIAEGYSVSREKKESFPLTVTSAQKNPTAFYLCASSPPGTGIYNEQFFGPGTRLTVL.

This rearrangement joins TRBV29-1 to TRBJ2-1; TRBD2 matches 11 bases. CDR1 and CDR2 (germline): SQVTM, ANQGSEA. CDR3 size: 20 residues. Germline trimming cut 4 bases from V and 3 bases from J; bases unmatched to any gene: 20. CDR3 in amino acids: CSVGRYTRARGLADYNEQFF. CDR3 coding DNA: TGCAGCGTTGGACGTTATACCCGAGCCAGGGGACTAGCGGACTACAATGAGCAGTTCTTC.

The rearrangement joins TRBV13 to TRBJ2-7, with D perhaps TRBD2 (6 bases). The CDR3 is 12 amino acids. V shed 4 bases and J shed 9 bases, with 13 bases lying between them. Germline values: CDR1 PRHDT, CDR2 FYEKMQ (reference sequence). The CDR3 loop reads CASSSGGKVQYF. In DNA, the CDR3 is TGTGCCAGCAGCTCCGGCGGGAAGGTGCAGTACTTC.

The chain links TRBV11-2 to TRBJ1-1; the D is unclear. Germline V CDR1 and CDR2: SGHAT, FQNNGV. There are 13 residues in the CDR3. Trimming cost V 5 bases and J 5 bases, with 12 bases left between them. CDR3 in DNA: TGTGCCAGCAGCCAGGTTTCGTTGACTGAAGCTTTCTTT. Amino acid sequence: CASSQVSLTEAFF.